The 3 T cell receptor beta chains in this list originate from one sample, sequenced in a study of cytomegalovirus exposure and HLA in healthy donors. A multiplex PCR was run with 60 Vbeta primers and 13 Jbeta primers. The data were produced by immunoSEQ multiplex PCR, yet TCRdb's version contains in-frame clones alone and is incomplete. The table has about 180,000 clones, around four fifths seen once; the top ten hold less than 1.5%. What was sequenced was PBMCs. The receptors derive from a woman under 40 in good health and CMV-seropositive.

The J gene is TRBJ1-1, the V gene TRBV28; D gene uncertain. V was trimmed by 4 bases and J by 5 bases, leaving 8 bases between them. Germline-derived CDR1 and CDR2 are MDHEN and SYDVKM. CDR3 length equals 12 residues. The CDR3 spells CASSSSGTEAFF. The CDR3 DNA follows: TGTGCCAGCAGTTCCTCGGGGACTGAAGCTTTCTTT.

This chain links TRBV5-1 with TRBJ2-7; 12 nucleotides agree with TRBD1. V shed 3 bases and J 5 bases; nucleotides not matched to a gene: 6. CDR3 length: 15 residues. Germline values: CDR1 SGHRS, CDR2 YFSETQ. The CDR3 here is CASSWGTGGVNEQYF. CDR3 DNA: TGCGCCAGCAGCTGGGGGACAGGGGGCGTCAACGAGCAGTACTTC.

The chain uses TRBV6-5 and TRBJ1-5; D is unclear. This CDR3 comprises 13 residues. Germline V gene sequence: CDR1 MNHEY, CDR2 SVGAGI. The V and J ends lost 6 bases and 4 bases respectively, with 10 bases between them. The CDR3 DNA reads TGTGCCAGCAGCCGGACTAGGAATCAGCCCCAGCATTTT. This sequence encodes CASSRTRNQPQHF.